This T cell receptor beta chain was captured by sequencing in a study of shared clonotypes between healthy human individuals. Clones were read by immunoSEQ multiplex PCR, and TCRdb kept only the in-frame ones, dropping some. Here the sample spans some 2,500,000 clones, around 93% being singletons. Trimming cost V 0 bases and J 14 bases; bases outside gene matches: 8. The CDR3 loop spans 16 amino acids. CDR1 SGHTS and CDR2 YDEGEE come from the germline V gene. Material: naive CD4+ T cells from PBMCs. Subset noted: CD45RA+ positively selected. This TCR came from a man aged 18 to 30 in good health. Some clones in this sample may be carry-over from other donors' samples. The chain employs TRBV5-8 and TRBJ2-1; 16 nucleotides match TRBD2. This CDR3 is CASSLDPGLAGGPKFF. The CDR3 region has the DNA TGTGCCAGCAGCTTGGATCCGGGACTAGCGGGAGGGCCCAAGTTCTTC. Full variable domain (missing parts from reference TRBV5-8 and TRBJ2-1): EAGVTQSPTHLIKTRGQQATLRCSPISGHTSVYWYQQALGLGLQFLLWYDEGEERNRGNFPPRFSGRQFPNYSSELNVNALELEDSALYLCASSLDPGLAGGPKFFGPGTRLTVL.